The present T cell receptor (beta chain) was sequenced within a study of T cell responses to AZD1222 COVID-19 vaccine. Sequencing used immunoSEQ multiplex PCR; TCRdb keeps in-frame clones, though not all of them. The sample has more than 85,000 clones; around 90% are singletons. Germline values: CDR1 MNHNY, CDR2 SVGAGI (reference sequence). V lost 2 bases, J lost 10 bases, and 15 bases lay in between. The CDR3 totals 15 residues. The sequencing here drew on peripheral blood, taken on day 0 of AZD1222 vaccination. The TCR comes from an adult in good health. The J gene is TRBJ1-6, the V gene TRBV6-6; the D gene is possibly TRBD1 (5 bases). This chain's CDR3 is CASSYPQGSVSPLHF. The CDR3 DNA is TGTGCCAGCAGTTACCCTCAGGGCTCGGTATCACCCCTCCACTTT.